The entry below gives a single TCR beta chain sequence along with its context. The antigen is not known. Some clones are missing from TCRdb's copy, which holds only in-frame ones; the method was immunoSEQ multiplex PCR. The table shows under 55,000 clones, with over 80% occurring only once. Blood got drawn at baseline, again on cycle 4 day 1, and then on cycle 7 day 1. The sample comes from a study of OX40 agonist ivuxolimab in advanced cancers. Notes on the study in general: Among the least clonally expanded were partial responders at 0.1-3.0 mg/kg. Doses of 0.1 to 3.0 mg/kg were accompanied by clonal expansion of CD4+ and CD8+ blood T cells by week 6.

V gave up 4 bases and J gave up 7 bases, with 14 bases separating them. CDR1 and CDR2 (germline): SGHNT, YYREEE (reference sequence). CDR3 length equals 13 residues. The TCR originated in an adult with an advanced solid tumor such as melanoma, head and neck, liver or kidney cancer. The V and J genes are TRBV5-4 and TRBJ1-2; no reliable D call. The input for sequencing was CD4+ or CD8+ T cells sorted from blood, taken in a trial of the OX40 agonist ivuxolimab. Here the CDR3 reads CASSPRVGRGYTF. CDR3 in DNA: TGTGCCAGCAGCCCCCGGGTGGGTCGTGGCTACACCTTC.